What follows describes a single T cell receptor beta chain. Its target is unknown. This sample was included in a study of blood T cells in healthy people across ages. General study findings and limits: A greater number of naive CD4+ cells and higher diversity distinguished long-lived donors from aged donors.

The CDR3 is 15 residues long. The V end lost 0 bases, the J end lost 3 bases, and 9 bases lay between the germline ends. Sample-barcoded 5' priming and a J-beta primer mix drove a second PCR of about 6 to 12 cycles. In TCRdb, the 5' RACE reads were re-called with MiXCR into one record per CDR3 protein. The profile shows 1,800,000 or so distinct CDR3 sequences, roughly two fifths of them singletons. Researchers report isolating at least 6 million PBMCs per sample. The chain recombines TRBV12-3 or TRBV12-4 with TRBJ2-1; D is unclear. This clonotype was obtained from a human donor in good health. The specimen was blood. CDR3 nucleotide sequence: TGTGCCAGCAGTTTAGCTGTCGGAGACTACAATGAGCAGTTCTTC. It codes for CASSLAVGDYNEQFF.